The 11 T cell receptor beta chains below come from one sample, sequenced in a study of T cell changes during pregnancy in multiple sclerosis. The data were produced by immunoSEQ multiplex PCR, yet TCRdb's version contains in-frame clones alone and is incomplete. The data contain approximately 60,000 clones, approximately 94% of them singletons. This sample comprised CD8+ T cells from peripheral blood mononuclear cells, obtained in the third trimester of pregnancy. The receptor set was obtained from a female donor with multiple sclerosis, enrolled in a pregnancy study.

This rearrangement joins TRBV27 to TRBJ2-7; 10 nucleotides align to TRBD2. The J segment lost 5 bases and the V segment lost 3 bases, leaving 7 bases of the junction unmatched. This CDR3 spans 15 amino acids. Germline values: CDR1 MNHEY, CDR2 SMNVEV (reference sequence). The CDR3 here is CASSLGTSVVHEQYF. The DNA for the CDR3 is TGTGCCAGCAGTTTGGGGACTAGCGTCGTCCACGAGCAGTACTTC.

The chain has TRBV7-2 and TRBJ2-2, with 9 bases aligning to TRBD2. With 5 bases clipped from V and 4 bases from J, the junction kept 11 bases outside the gene matches. Germline V lookup: CDR1 SGHTA, CDR2 FQGNSA. This CDR3 comprises 17 residues. The CDR3 loop reads CASSQEAGGPFTGELFF. In DNA, the CDR3 is TGTGCCAGCAGCCAAGAAGCGGGAGGACCTTTCACCGGGGAGCTGTTTTTT.

The V and J genes are TRBV9 and TRBJ2-3, with 7 bases identical to TRBD1. Germline V gene data show CDR1 as SGDLS and CDR2 as YYNGEE. The V and J ends lost 3 bases and 1 base, in that order; junction bases with no gene match: 2. This CDR3 is 14 amino acids long. For the CDR3, the DNA is TGTGCCAGCAGCGCCGGGACAGGCACAGATACGCAGTATTTT. Protein: CASSAGTGTDTQYF. The whole variable domain, filled in from reference TRBV9 and TRBJ2-3, reads DSGVTQTPKHLITATGQRVTLRCSPRSGDLSVYWYQQSLDQGLQFLIQYYNGEERAKGNILERFSAQQFPDLHSELNLSSLELGDSALYFCASSAGTGTDTQYFGPGTRLTVL.

This rearrangement joins TRBV18 to TRBJ2-7; D may be TRBD2 (7 bases). Deletions cut 0 bases from V and 4 bases from J, with 16 bases between. This CDR3 is 16 amino acids long. Germline CDR1 and CDR2: KGHSH and LQKENI. The CDR3 protein is CASSPPRGAGGYEQYF. CDR3 nucleotide sequence: TGTGCCAGCTCACCACCTCGGGGGGCCGGGGGGTACGAGCAGTACTTC.

The rearrangement links TRBV5-4 to TRBJ2-7; TRBD2 aligns across 11 bases. The trim removed 4 bases at V and 2 bases at J, leaving 5 bases unmatched. This CDR3 spans 15 amino acids. Germline V CDR1 and CDR2: SGHNT, YYREEE (reference sequence). The CDR3 DNA reads as TGTGCCAGCAGCGTCGGACTAGCGGGTACCTACGAGCAGTACTTC. Its translation is CASSVGLAGTYEQYF.

This clone was detected once. This sequence joins TRBV4-1 and TRBJ2-1; D gene unclear. Trimming took off 2 bases at V and 8 bases at J, with 10 bases between the two ends. The CDR3 loop spans 13 amino acids. Germline V gene lookup returns CDR1 MGHRA and CDR2 YSYEKL. The DNA for the CDR3 is TGCGCCAGCAGCCAAATATACGGAGATGAGCAGTTCTTC. Its translation: CASSQIYGDEQFF.

This clone occurred a few times. The V call is TRBV27, the J call TRBJ2-1, with D maybe TRBD2 (5 bases). CDR3 length: 13 residues. From germline, CDR1 is MNHEY and CDR2 SMNVEV (reference sequence). V was trimmed by 2 bases and J by 6 bases, leaving 8 bases between them. CDR3 loop: CASSLQDFNEQFF. The CDR3 bases are TGTGCCAGCAGTTTACAGGACTTCAATGAGCAGTTCTTC.

This clone showed up just once. The V and J genes are TRBV27 and TRBJ1-2; 8 bases match TRBD1. Germline V CDR1 and CDR2: MNHEY, SMNVEV (reference sequence). The length of the CDR3 is 16 residues. J lost 2 bases, V lost 0 bases, and 5 bases had no gene match. This CDR3 is CASSLSPGQENYGYTF. The CDR3 coding sequence is TGTGCCAGCAGTTTATCGCCGGGACAGGAAAACTATGGCTACACCTTC.

This chain joins TRBV30 and TRBJ1-6; perhaps TRBD1 as D (5 bases). V lost 0 bases to trimming and J lost 3 bases, with 12 bases between them. CDR1 is GTSNPN and CDR2 is SVGIG in the germline V gene (reference sequence). The CDR3 runs 16 residues. The CDR3 protein is CAWSVYGTDYNSPLHF. For the CDR3, the DNA is TGTGCCTGGAGTGTTTATGGGACTGACTATAATTCACCCCTCCACTTT. Looking up the rest from reference TRBV30 and TRBJ1-6 gives the full variable domain: SQTIHQWPATLVQPVGSPLSLECTVEGTSNPNLYWYRQAAGRGLQLLFYSVGIGQISSEVPQNLSASRPQDRQFILSSKKLLLSDSGFYLCAWSVYGTDYNSPLHFGNGTRLTVT.

The V call is TRBV2, the J call TRBJ1-2; TRBD1 is a possible D gene (6 bases). The CDR3 sequence is 12 residues long. The ends were cut back, 7 bases at V and 8 bases at J, with 14 bases in the middle. CDR1 and CDR2 (germline): SNHLY, FYNNEI. In DNA form, the CDR3 reads TGTGCCAGCATTGGGGGGGGCGCGGGCTACACCTTC. Protein: CASIGGGAGYTF.

The chain has TRBV7-9 and TRBJ2-7; D gene uncertain. Trimming stripped 1 base from V and 0 bases from J, with 7 bases between. The CDR3 loop spans 14 amino acids. Germline CDR1 reads SEHNR; CDR2 reads FQNEAQ (reference sequence). CDR3 protein: CASSLVASSYEQYF. CDR3 bases: TGTGCCAGCAGCTTAGTTGCCAGCTCCTACGAGCAGTACTTC.